One sample yielded the 18 T cell receptor beta chains listed below, sequenced in a study of breast tumors, draining lymph nodes, adjacent tissues. TCRdb ran MiXCR on the multiplex PCR reads and lists one entry per CDR3 protein. Here the sample spans 66,000 or so distinct CDR3 sequences, 40% to 55% being singletons. Sequencing was done on a sample of breast tumor tissue. All receptors derive from a female donor with breast cancer. Some clones in this sample may be carry-over from other donors' samples.

The chain joins TRBV13 to TRBJ1-2; D gene ambiguous. Trimming took off 3 bases at V and 0 bases at J, with 8 bases between the two ends. The germline CDR1 and CDR2 sequences are PRHDT and FYEKMQ (reference sequence). The CDR3 is 14 amino acids. The CDR3 coding sequence is TGTGCCAGCAGCTTGCGCACGACTAACTATGGCTACACCTTC. It encodes CASSLRTTNYGYTF. The whole variable domain, remainder taken from reference TRBV13 and TRBJ1-2, is AAGVIQSPRHLIKEKRETATLKCYPIPRHDTVYWYQQGPGQDPQFLISFYEKMQSDKGSIPDRFSAQQFSDYHSELNMSSLELGDSALYFCASSLRTTNYGYTFGSGTRLTVV.

The sample holds many counts of this clonotype. CDR3 sequence reads: CSVDAEGWGEAQYF. CDR3 nucleotides: TGCAGCGTTGACGCGGAGGGGTGGGGGGAGGCGCAGTATTTT. V and J are TRBV29-1 and TRBJ2-3; D perhaps matches TRBD2 (6 bases). With 3 bases removed from V and 10 bases from J, the gap between germline ends came to 20 bases. In germline, CDR1 is SQVTM, CDR2 ANQGSEA. CDR3 length equals 14 residues.

This clonotype was recorded a few times. The V gene is TRBV6-1, the J gene TRBJ1-4; D is unclear. Trimming left V 6 bases short and J 1 base short, with 18 bases between. The germline CDR1 and CDR2 sequences are MNHNS and SASEGT. The CDR3 covers 17 residues. The CDR3, as DNA: TGTGCCAGCAGACCCCTTTATCGCGGGGAAACTAATGAAAAACTGTTTTTT. It codes for CASRPLYRGETNEKLFF.

This clonotype was seen many times. The chain joins TRBV5-1 to TRBJ2-1, with 7 bases aligning to TRBD2. The length of the CDR3 is 15 residues. J was trimmed by 7 bases and V by 0 bases; bases with no gene match: 7. From germline, CDR1 is SGHRS and CDR2 YFSETQ. In DNA form, the CDR3 reads TGCGCCAGCAGCTTGGTCAACGGGGGAGGGAATGAGCAGTTCTTC. It specifies CASSLVNGGGNEQFF.

This clonotype was recorded at least ten times. The gene calls are TRBV5-1 and TRBJ2-1; 10 nucleotides agree with TRBD2. The V and J ends lost 7 bases and 8 bases, in that order; junction bases with no gene match: 3. This CDR3 is 12 amino acids long. The germline gives CDR1 SGHRS, CDR2 YFSETQ. CDR3 protein: CASQSGGDEQFF. For the CDR3, the DNA is TGCGCCAGCCAGAGCGGGGGGGATGAGCAGTTCTTC.

This clonotype appeared once. A junction end diverges from the germline sequence, so it may reflect a read error. The chain joins TRBV2 to TRBJ1-6; D remains ambiguous. The CDR3 contains 15 residues. The germline V gene has CDR1 SNHLY and CDR2 FYNNEI. The CDR3: CASSDGHSYNSPLHF. The CDR3 region has the DNA TGTGCCAGCAGTGATGGTCACAGCTACAATTCTCCCCTCCACTTT. Full variable domain (outside the CDR3, taken from reference TRBV2 and TRBJ1-6): EPEVTQTPSHQVTQMGQEVILRCVPISNHLYFYWYRQILGQKVEFLVSFYNNEISEKSEIFDDQFSVERPDGSNFTLKIRSTKLEDSAMYFCASSDGHSYNSPLHFGNGTRLTVT.

This clonotype was counted at least ten times. Germline and junction disagree at one end, which may indicate a read error. The chain links TRBV11-3 to TRBJ2-2; TRBD1 might be the D (6 bases). This CDR3 is built from 13 residues. Germline assignment: CDR1 SGHNT and CDR2 YENEEA. The CDR3 sequence is CASNLQGTGELFF. DNA of the CDR3: TGTGCCAGCAACTTACAGGGCACCGGGGAGCTGTTTTTT.

Many counts were recorded for this clonotype. The J gene is TRBJ2-2, the V gene TRBV5-8, with no clear D. V lost 1 base, J lost 9 bases, and 7 bases lay in between. This CDR3 is 12 amino acids long. Germline-derived CDR1 and CDR2 are SGHTS and YDEGEE. The CDR3 here is CASSLTEWELFF. Here the CDR3 DNA reads TGTGCCAGCAGCTTGACAGAATGGGAGCTGTTTTTT.

The chain employs TRBV29-1 and TRBJ1-1; tentative D call: TRBD1 (5 bases). CDR3 length equals 13 residues. The ends were cut back, 7 bases at V and 3 bases at J, with 15 bases in the middle. CDR1 and CDR2 (germline): SQVTM, ANQGSEA. The CDR3 DNA sequence: TGCAGCGCAACCGGGACGGGGGACACTGAAGCTTTCTTT. It translates to CSATGTGDTEAFF.

There are many counts of this clonotype. V gene TRBV5-1 combines with J gene TRBJ2-2, with no clear D. The CDR3 extends over 14 amino acids. The germline V gene encodes CDR1 SGHRS and CDR2 YFSETQ. Trimming stripped 0 bases from V and 2 bases from J, with 5 bases between. The CDR3 sequence: CASSLGFNTGELFF. The CDR3 nucleotides read TGCGCCAGCAGCTTGGGGTTCAACACCGGGGAGCTGTTTTTT.

The chain has TRBV7-8 and TRBJ1-2; D is possibly TRBD1 (6 bases). Trimming took 5 bases from V and 8 from J, leaving 9 bases between them. The CDR3 runs 11 residues. The germline gives CDR1 SGHVS, CDR2 FQNEAQ. The CDR3 DNA sequence: TGTGCCAGCAGCGGGGGCAGGGGCTACACCTTC. Protein sequence: CASSGGRGYTF.

The gene calls are TRBV4-1 and TRBJ2-5; possible D gene TRBD2, 6 bases. The J call may be in error: the DNA end matches TRBJ2-7 better. Germline V gene data show CDR1 as MGHRA and CDR2 as YSYEKL. The CDR3 runs to 13 residues. CDR3 nucleotides: TGCGCCAGCAGCCACGGGAGCTCCTACGAGCAGTACTTC. It translates to CASSHGSSYEQYF.

This chain connects TRBV7-9 to TRBJ2-3; D not certain. This CDR3 is 13 amino acids long. Looked up from germline, CDR1 is SEHNR and CDR2 is FQNEAQ (reference sequence). Trimming removed 8 bases at V and 6 bases at J, with 15 bases between. CDR3 residues: CASWDPEEDTQYF. The CDR3 coding sequence is TGTGCCAGCTGGGATCCCGAGGAGGATACGCAGTATTTT.

In its sample, this clonotype was seen many times. This sequence may be a read error, since a much larger clone differs from it by one base. The gene calls are TRBV7-2 and TRBJ2-5; a weak D match, TRBD2 (6 bases). The CDR3 spans 13 residues. From germline, CDR1 is SGHTA and CDR2 FQGNSA. Trimming left V 5 bases short and J 5 bases short, with 12 bases between. The chain's CDR3 is CASSRTRGETQYF. The DNA for the CDR3 is TGTGCCAGCAGCCGAACCCGGGGGGAGACCCAGTACTTC.

This clonotype was found once. The gene calls are TRBV11-2 and TRBJ2-5; TRBD2 agrees at 7 bases. Looked up from germline, CDR1 is SGHAT and CDR2 is FQNNGV. This CDR3 spans 13 amino acids. J was trimmed by 6 bases and V by 4 bases; bases with no gene match: 5. The CDR3 bases are TGTGCCAGCAGCTCCACTAGCGTGAAGACCCAGTACTTC. Protein: CASSSTSVKTQYF.

This clonotype was detected ten times or more. The J gene is TRBJ1-5, the V gene TRBV30, with D possibly being TRBD1 (5 bases). This CDR3 contains 15 residues. The germline V gene encodes CDR1 GTSNPN and CDR2 SVGIG (reference sequence). Trimming pared 6 bases from V and 0 bases from J, leaving 15 bases between. The CDR3 loop is CACRALGRSNQPQHF. CDR3 nucleotide sequence: TGTGCCTGCAGGGCTCTGGGCCGTAGCAATCAGCCCCAGCATTTT.

This clonotype was counted ten times or more. J is TRBJ1-5 and V is TRBV12-3 or TRBV12-4; D possibly corresponds to TRBD1 (5 bases). The CDR3 extends over 15 amino acids. V was shortened by 5 bases and J by 2 bases, with 13 bases between the two germline ends. CDR3 in DNA: TGTGCCAGCAGTCAAACCAGGGCCGGCAATCAGCCCCAGCATTTT. Amino acid sequence: CASSQTRAGNQPQHF.

This chain links TRBV6-4 with TRBJ2-7, with TRBD2 identical over 15 bases. The V segment lost 2 bases and the J segment 3 bases; nucleotides outside the gene matches: 2. Looked up from germline, CDR1 is MRHNA and CDR2 is SNTAGT. The length of the CDR3 is 16 residues. For the CDR3, the DNA is TGTGCCAGCAGTGACGGGACTAGCGGGAGGTTCTACGAGCAGTACTTC. Its translation: CASSDGTSGRFYEQYF.